The entry below gives a single T cell receptor beta chain sequence along with its context. V shed 5 bases and J 1 base; nucleotides not matched to a gene: 8. The germline gives CDR1 SGHDN, CDR2 FVKESK. The CDR3 is 18 residues long. This record comes from a study of technical replicates of blood from a handful of donors. The assay was immunoSEQ multiplex PCR, and TCRdb's table has in-frame clones only and misses some. This sample has 76,000 or so clones, with more than 85% found just once. The receptor's source is a human donor in good health. The rearrangement links TRBV14 to TRBJ2-3; 14 bases match TRBD2. The specimen was T cells isolated from PBMCs. The CDR3 nucleotides are TGTGCCAGCAGCAAACGGACTAGCGGGAGGCAAGGCACAGATACGCAGTATTTT. Protein: CASSKRTSGRQGTDTQYF.